These 21 T cell receptor beta chains were sequenced from one sample in a study of cytomegalovirus exposure and HLA in healthy donors. The PCR contained 60 Vbeta and 13 Jbeta primers. Sequencing used immunoSEQ multiplex PCR; TCRdb keeps in-frame clones, though not all of them. The sample has approximately 160,000 clones, less than 90% seen once. The source material was PBMCs. Receptor source: a boy between 2 and 15 years old in good health and CMV-seronegative.

The chain couples TRBV19 to TRBJ2-7, with TRBD1 matching over 10 bases. CDR3 length: 15 residues. CDR1 is LNHDA, CDR2 SQIVND, per germline (reference sequence). V lost 5 bases to trimming and J lost 3 bases; unmatched junction nucleotides: 7. This chain's CDR3 is CASSVAGQGIYEQYF. The CDR3 nucleotides are TGTGCCAGTAGTGTAGCGGGACAGGGGATCTACGAGCAGTACTTC.

The V and J genes are TRBV7-9 and TRBJ1-1, with unresolved D. CDR1 SEHNR and CDR2 FQNEAQ come from the germline V gene (reference sequence). V dropped 1 base and J dropped 3 bases, with 6 bases sitting between them. This CDR3 region has 13 residues. The CDR3: CASSLVGDTEAFF. The CDR3, as DNA: TGTGCCAGCAGCTTAGTGGGAGACACTGAAGCTTTCTTT.

The chain carries TRBV28 and TRBJ1-1; D perhaps matches TRBD1 (5 bases). The V end was cut by 0 bases, the J end by 1 base, with 15 bases between. Germline V gives CDR1 MDHEN, CDR2 SYDVKM. The CDR3 covers 17 residues. In nucleotides, the CDR3 is TGTGCCAGCAGTTTATGGGCAGGCCTAGGGGAGAACACTGAAGCTTTCTTT. Amino acid sequence: CASSLWAGLGENTEAFF.

The V call is TRBV7-2, the J call TRBJ2-1; 7 nucleotides align to TRBD2. The length of the CDR3 is 16 residues. Germline CDR1 SGHTA, CDR2 FQGNSA. V was clipped by 5 bases and J by 9 bases; unmatched bases: 16. The CDR3 loop is CASSPIGAGARGEQFF. Here the CDR3 DNA reads TGTGCCAGCAGCCCGATAGGGGCGGGAGCCCGGGGTGAGCAGTTCTTC.

This CDR3 is CASSLATGLGTEAFF. The CDR3 nucleotides read TGTGCCAGCAGCTTGGCGACAGGGCTAGGCACTGAAGCTTTCTTT. This chain uses TRBV5-6 with TRBJ1-1, with 7 bases identical to TRBD1. Germline CDR1 reads SGHDT; CDR2 reads YYEEEE. J gave up 4 bases and V 0 bases, and 6 bases lay outside the gene matches. CDR3 length: 15 residues.

The chain joins TRBV11-2 to TRBJ1-2; 7 positions agree with TRBD1. V trimming: 1 base; J trimming: 6 bases; junction bases outside the gene matches: 8. There are 15 residues in the CDR3. CDR1 and CDR2 from the germline V gene are SGHAT and FQNNGV. This CDR3 reads CASSLATTGLDGYTF. For the CDR3, the DNA is TGTGCCAGCAGCTTAGCCACGACAGGGTTAGATGGCTACACCTTC. The full variable domain, completed using reference TRBV11-2 and TRBJ1-2, is EAGVAQSPRYKIIEKRQSVAFWCNPISGHATLYWYQQILGQGPKLLIQFQNNGVVDDSQLPKDRFSAERLKGVDSTLKIQPAKLEDSAVYLCASSLATTGLDGYTFGSGTRLTVV.

The chain is built from TRBV10-3 and TRBJ2-7; the D gene is possibly TRBD1 (6 bases). The CDR3 has 15 amino acids. Germline CDR1 is ENHRY and CDR2 is SYGVKD. The V gene lost 2 bases and the J gene lost 0 bases, with 11 bases spanning the gap. Here the CDR3 DNA reads TGTGCCATCAGTGAGGGTACAGGGAACTCCTACGAGCAGTACTTC. Its protein is CAISEGTGNSYEQYF.

The chain carries TRBV9 and TRBJ1-5; unclear D gene. Germline lookup yields CDR1 SGDLS and CDR2 YYNGEE. The length of the CDR3 is 14 residues. V was shortened by 0 bases and J by 4 bases, with 8 bases between the two germline ends. The CDR3 spells CASSVDPGNQPQHF. In DNA form, the CDR3 reads TGTGCCAGCAGCGTAGATCCAGGTAATCAGCCCCAGCATTTT. The full variable domain, in which reference TRBV9 and TRBJ1-5 provide the parts outside the CDR3, is DSGVTQTPKHLITATGQRVTLRCSPRSGDLSVYWYQQSLDQGLQFLIQYYNGEERAKGNILERFSAQQFPDLHSELNLSSLELGDSALYFCASSVDPGNQPQHFGDGTRLSIL.

The chain joins TRBV12-5 to TRBJ2-7; 7 bases fit TRBD2. V dropped 0 bases and J dropped 6; count of bases not matched to a gene: 11. This CDR3 has 16 residues. CDR1 and CDR2 from the germline V gene are LGHNT and FRNRAP. In DNA, the CDR3 is TGTGCTAGTGGTTTGGTAACTGGCGGGAGCCGGTTCGAGCAGTACTTC. Its translation is CASGLVTGGSRFEQYF.

V and J are TRBV30 and TRBJ2-7, with a tentative D call TRBD1 (7 bases). Germline V gene data show CDR1 as GTSNPN and CDR2 as SVGIG (reference sequence). Trimming stripped 0 bases from V and 6 bases from J, with 12 bases between. There are 13 residues in the CDR3. In nucleotides, the CDR3 is TGTGCCTGGAGTGTACGGCAGGGGGGCGAGCAGTACTTC. Translated: CAWSVRQGGEQYF.

The V gene is TRBV13, the J gene TRBJ1-2; possible D gene TRBD1, 5 bases. Looked up from germline, CDR1 is PRHDT and CDR2 is FYEKMQ (reference sequence). The germline V and J ends were trimmed by 2 bases and 8 bases, with 18 bases remaining between them. The CDR3 consists of 15 residues. CDR3 protein: CASSLLDTRHSGYTF. CDR3 DNA: TGTGCCAGCAGCTTACTGGACACCCGCCATTCGGGCTACACCTTC.

V and J are TRBV28 and TRBJ2-7; a weak D match, TRBD1 (6 bases). The V end was cut by 5 bases, the J end by 5 bases, with 13 bases between. Germline V CDR1 and CDR2: MDHEN, SYDVKM. This CDR3 contains 13 residues. The CDR3 reads CASSLNRADEQYF. For the CDR3, the DNA is TGTGCCAGCAGTCTCAACAGGGCGGACGAGCAGTACTTC.

This clone was observed once. The chain has TRBV5-4 and TRBJ2-5; 7 bases are a match to TRBD1. This CDR3 has 14 amino acids. Germline loops: CDR1 SGHNT, CDR2 YYREEE (reference sequence). Unmatched junction bases numbered 5, after V lost 1 base and J lost 5 bases. The CDR3 DNA reads as TGTGCCAGCAGCTTGACAGGGGCTCGGGAGACCCAGTACTTC. Its protein product is CASSLTGARETQYF.

The genes are TRBV7-3 and TRBJ2-3, with 8 bases that match TRBD1. From germline, CDR1 is SGHTA and CDR2 FQGTGA. After removal of 3 bases from V and 5 bases from J, the junction contained 4 bases not matched to a gene. There are 14 residues in the CDR3. Written as DNA, the CDR3 is TGTGCCAGCAGCTTGGGACAGGCGGGAGATACGCAGTATTTT. Amino acids: CASSLGQAGDTQYF.

The CDR3 region has the DNA TGTGCCAGCAGGGCGGACAGGGGGCACACCGGGGAGCTGTTTTTT. Protein product: CASRADRGHTGELFF. The chain uses TRBV2 and TRBJ2-2; 11 bases are a match to TRBD1. The CDR3 length is 15 residues. Germline V gene lookup returns CDR1 SNHLY and CDR2 FYNNEI. J gave up 3 bases and V 6 bases, and 3 bases lay outside the gene matches.

The table lists this clone with a few counts. The chain is built from TRBV28 and TRBJ2-7; D perhaps matches TRBD2 (5 bases). Per germline, CDR1 MDHEN and CDR2 SYDVKM. The CDR3 totals 14 residues. V dropped 6 bases and J dropped 1 base, with 13 bases sitting between them. Here the CDR3 DNA reads TGTGCCAGCAGGTTTCGGACGGGATCCTACGAGCAGTACTTC. Amino acid sequence: CASRFRTGSYEQYF.

The chain has TRBV11-3 and TRBJ1-1; D is possibly TRBD1 (5 bases). Trimming took 1 base from V and 4 from J, leaving 10 bases between them. In germline, CDR1 is SGHNT, CDR2 YENEEA. This CDR3 has 14 amino acids. CDR3: CASSLGGRPTEAFF. Here the CDR3 DNA reads TGTGCCAGCAGCTTAGGGGGCAGGCCCACTGAAGCTTTCTTT. Complete variable domain (other parts from reference TRBV11-3 and TRBJ1-1): EAGVVQSPRYKIIEKKQPVAFWCNPISGHNTLYWYLQNLGQGPELLIRYENEEAVDDSQLPKDRFSAERLKGVDSTLKIQPAELGDSAVYLCASSLGGRPTEAFFGQGTRLTVV.

This clone was observed a single time. V gene TRBV6-1 combines with J gene TRBJ2-3, with 11 bases aligning to TRBD1. The germline V gene encodes CDR1 MNHNS and CDR2 SASEGT. The CDR3 length is 14 residues. V shed 11 bases, J shed 4 bases, and the junction held 8 bases outside the gene matches. The CDR3 DNA sequence: TGTGCCCTAAGTGGGGGACAGGGGGCAGATACGCAGTATTTT. Residues: CALSGGQGADTQYF.

The chain uses TRBV18 and TRBJ1-1; D gene ambiguous. Germline-derived CDR1 and CDR2 are KGHSH and LQKENI. V was shortened by 9 bases and J by 3 bases, with 14 bases between the two germline ends. The CDR3 loop spans 13 amino acids. CDR3 coding DNA: TGTGCCAGTCGCTTGGACGGGGACACTGAAGCTTTCTTT. This encodes CASRLDGDTEAFF.

The table lists this clone with a count of one. The chain combines TRBV6-6 with TRBJ2-1; D is perhaps TRBD2 (6 bases). V lost 9 bases, J lost 6 bases, and 18 bases lay in between. The CDR3 loop spans 14 amino acids. Germline CDR1 is MNHNY and CDR2 is SVGAGI (reference sequence). CDR3 amino acids: CASWDSFTLNEQFF. For the CDR3, the DNA is TGTGCCAGTTGGGACTCCTTTACACTCAATGAGCAGTTCTTC.

V gene TRBV6-5 combines with J gene TRBJ2-3, with a tentative D call TRBD2 (6 bases). The CDR3 is 14 amino acids. Trimming took off 6 bases at V and 6 bases at J, with 16 bases between the two ends. Germline CDR1 reads MNHEY; CDR2 reads SVGAGI. CDR3 region: CASRPRGRGDTQYF. The CDR3 coding sequence is TGTGCCAGCAGACCGCGGGGACGGGGGGATACGCAGTATTTT.